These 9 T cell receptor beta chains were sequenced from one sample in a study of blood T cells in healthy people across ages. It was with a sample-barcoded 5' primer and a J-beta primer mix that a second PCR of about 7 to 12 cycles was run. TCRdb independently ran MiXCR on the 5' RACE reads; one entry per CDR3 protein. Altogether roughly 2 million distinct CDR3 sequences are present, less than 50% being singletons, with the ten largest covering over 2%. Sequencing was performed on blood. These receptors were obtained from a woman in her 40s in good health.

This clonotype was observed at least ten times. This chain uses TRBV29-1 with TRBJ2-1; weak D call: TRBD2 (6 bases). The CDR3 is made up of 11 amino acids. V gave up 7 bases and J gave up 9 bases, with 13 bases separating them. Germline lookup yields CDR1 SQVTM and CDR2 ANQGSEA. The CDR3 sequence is CSAAREPEQFF. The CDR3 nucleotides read TGCAGCGCCGCCCGGGAGCCTGAGCAGTTCTTC.

The CDR3 nucleotides are TGTGCCACCTCCGGGACTAGGCTCTTTGAAGGAGAGCAGTTCTTC. Its protein is CATSGTRLFEGEQFF. The chain recombines TRBV24-1 with TRBJ2-1; 8 nucleotides align to TRBD2. Germline values: CDR1 KGHDR, CDR2 SFDVKD. The V segment lost 9 bases and the J segment 10 bases; nucleotides outside the gene matches: 16. The CDR3 covers 15 residues.

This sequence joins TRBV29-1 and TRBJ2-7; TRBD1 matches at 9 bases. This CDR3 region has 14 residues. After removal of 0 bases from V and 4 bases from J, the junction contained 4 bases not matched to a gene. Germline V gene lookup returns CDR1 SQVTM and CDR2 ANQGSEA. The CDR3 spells CSVEEGTGPYEQYF. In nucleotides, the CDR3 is TGCAGCGTTGAAGAAGGGACAGGGCCTTACGAGCAGTACTTC.

As DNA, the CDR3 is TGTGCCAGCAGCAAAAGAGGCCTGTCGATGGGGCAGGGAGCTACTGAAGCTTTCTTT. Translating gives CASSKRGLSMGQGATEAFF. The rearrangement links TRBV21-1 to TRBJ1-1; the D call in the table, TRBD1, was not verified against the DNA. TRBV21-1 is designated a pseudogene. CDR3 length: 19 residues.

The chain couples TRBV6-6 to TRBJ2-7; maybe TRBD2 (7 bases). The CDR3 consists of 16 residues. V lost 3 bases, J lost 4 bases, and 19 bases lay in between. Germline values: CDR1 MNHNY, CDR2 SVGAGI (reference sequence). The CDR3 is CASSYDGGGRGYEQYF. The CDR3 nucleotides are TGTGCCAGCAGTTATGATGGGGGGGGGCGCGGTTACGAGCAGTACTTC.

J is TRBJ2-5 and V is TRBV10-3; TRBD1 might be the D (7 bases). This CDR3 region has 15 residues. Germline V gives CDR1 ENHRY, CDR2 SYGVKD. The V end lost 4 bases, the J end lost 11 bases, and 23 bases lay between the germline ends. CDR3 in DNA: TGTGCCATCAGTGTGGAGGGGGCCCTAAGGGGGGAGCAGTACTTC. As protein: CAISVEGALRGEQYF.

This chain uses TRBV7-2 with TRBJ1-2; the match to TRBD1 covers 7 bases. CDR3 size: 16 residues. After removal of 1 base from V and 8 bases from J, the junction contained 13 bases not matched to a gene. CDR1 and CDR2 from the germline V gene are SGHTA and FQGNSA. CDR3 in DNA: TGTGCCAGCAGCTTAGGTCGGGACAGAGTGCGGAGCGGCTACACCTTC. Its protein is CASSLGRDRVRSGYTF.

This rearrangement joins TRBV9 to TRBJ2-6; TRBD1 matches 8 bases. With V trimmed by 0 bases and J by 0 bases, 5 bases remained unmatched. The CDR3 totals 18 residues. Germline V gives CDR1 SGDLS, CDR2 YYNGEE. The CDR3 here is CASSVGQGAGSGANVLTF. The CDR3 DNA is TGTGCCAGCAGCGTAGGTCAGGGGGCAGGCTCTGGGGCCAACGTCCTGACTTTC.

CDR3 region: CSASALGGWVETQYF. CDR3 nucleotides: TGCAGTGCTAGTGCCCTCGGGGGGTGGGTGGAGACCCAGTACTTC. The chain joins TRBV20-1 to TRBJ2-5; 7 positions agree with TRBD2. The CDR3 has 15 residues. J lost 5 bases, V lost 3 bases, and 12 bases had no gene match. CDR1 DFQATT and CDR2 SNEGSKA come from the germline V gene (reference sequence).